Below, 14 T cell receptor beta chains from the same sample are listed, as sequenced in a study of response to subunit inactivated influenza vaccine. Via MiXCR, TCRdb re-called the RT-PCR reads, giving one row per CDR3 protein. The sample lists around 790,000 distinct CDR3 sequences, 21% occurring once. The specimen was PBMCs from blood, collected 5 days after vaccination. The receptors originated from a man in his fifties who received an inactivated influenza vaccine.

In the case of this clonotype: At one boundary the junction diverges from the germline segment, which might be a read error. The chain has TRBV6-1 and TRBJ2-1; D is unclear. There are 13 residues in the CDR3. Germline V CDR1 and CDR2: MNHNS, SASEGT. The CDR3 spells CASGESSYNEQFF. In DNA form, the CDR3 reads TGTGCCAGCGGTGAGAGCTCCTACAATGAGCAGTTCTTC.

V is TRBV18 and J is TRBJ2-2, with TRBD2 matching 7 bases. Losses at the gene ends were 0 bases for V and 1 base for J; bases not matched to a gene: 2. Germline V lookup: CDR1 KGHSH, CDR2 LQKENI. This CDR3 region has 16 residues. The CDR3 is CASSPPQRGNTGELFF. The CDR3, as DNA: TGTGCCAGCTCACCACCCCAGCGGGGGAACACCGGGGAGCTGTTTTTT.

This clonotype was counted between two and nine times. V gene TRBV2 combines with J gene TRBJ2-1; D is perhaps TRBD1 (6 bases). This CDR3 comprises 16 residues. Germline V gene sequence: CDR1 SNHLY, CDR2 FYNNEI. Trimming cost V 0 bases and J 7 bases, with 16 bases left between them. The CDR3 sequence: CASSEARIIRGNEQFF. The CDR3 nucleotides are TGTGCCAGCAGTGAAGCGCGGATAATAAGGGGGAATGAGCAGTTCTTC.

This chain joins TRBV28 and TRBJ2-3; a weak D match, TRBD1 (6 bases). There are 13 residues in the CDR3. V was trimmed by 5 bases and J by 4 bases, leaving 10 bases between them. The germline gives CDR1 MDHEN, CDR2 SYDVKM. CDR3 in DNA: TGTGCCAGCAGTATGTCAGGGGCAGATACGCAGTATTTT. It is translated as CASSMSGADTQYF.

The chain combines TRBV12-3 or TRBV12-4 with TRBJ1-5, with D maybe TRBD1 (5 bases). Trimming cost V 6 bases and J 7 bases, with 16 bases left between them. The CDR3 consists of 14 residues. Written as DNA, the CDR3 is TGTGCCAGCAGGGGGACCGGACGCGACCAGCCCCAGCATTTT. Translating it yields CASRGTGRDQPQHF.

The chain uses TRBV6-2 or TRBV6-3 and TRBJ2-7; 9 bases match TRBD2. V lost 3 bases to trimming and J lost 2 bases; unmatched junction nucleotides: 8. Germline CDR1 reads MNHEY; CDR2 reads SVGEGT. The CDR3 spans 16 residues. CDR3 residues: CASSYLSGGPAYEQYF. The CDR3 nucleotides are TGTGCCAGCAGTTATCTTAGCGGGGGACCCGCCTACGAGCAGTACTTC.

This clonotype has just a few counts. The J gene is TRBJ2-7, the V gene TRBV5-1; 8 nucleotides align to TRBD1. V lost 4 bases and J lost 3; bases outside the gene matches: 9. This CDR3 is built from 15 residues. Germline assignment: CDR1 SGHRS and CDR2 YFSETQ. This chain's CDR3 is CASSGQGSNYYEQYF. DNA for the CDR3: TGCGCCAGCAGCGGACAGGGTAGTAATTACTACGAGCAGTACTTC.

The chain carries TRBV29-1 and TRBJ2-5; 13 positions agree with TRBD2. The V gene's germline CDR1 is SQVTM and CDR2 ANQGSEA. V was pared by 6 bases and J by 6 bases, with 10 bases of the junction left unmatched. CDR3 length equals 15 residues. The CDR3 coding sequence is TGCAGCGTCCAGGGACTAGCGGGAAGACGGAAGACCCAGTACTTC. Amino acids: CSVQGLAGRRKTQYF.

The genes are TRBV20-1 and TRBJ2-7; unclear D gene. The germline V gene has CDR1 DFQATT and CDR2 SNEGSKA (reference sequence). CDR3 size: 13 residues. The V end was cut by 0 bases, the J end by 7 bases, with 13 bases between. CDR3 sequence reads: CSARDQSEDEQYF. In DNA, the CDR3 is TGCAGTGCTAGAGATCAATCAGAGGATGAGCAGTACTTC.

The table lists this clonotype with a few counts. The rearrangement joins TRBV7-2 to TRBJ2-5; D is ambiguous. Germline V gene sequence: CDR1 SGHTA, CDR2 FQGNSA. This CDR3 comprises 14 residues. The germline V and J ends were trimmed by 1 base and 3 bases, with 9 bases remaining between them. The CDR3 region is CASSLGFTKETQYF. CDR3 DNA sequence: TGTGCCAGCAGCTTAGGGTTCACTAAAGAGACCCAGTACTTC.

This chain joins TRBV6-5 and TRBJ2-5, with 10 bases lining up with TRBD1. Unmatched junction bases numbered 4, after V lost 4 bases and J lost 5 bases. CDR1 MNHEY and CDR2 SVGAGI come from the germline V gene. The CDR3 extends over 14 amino acids. The DNA of the CDR3 is TGTGCCAGCAGTTCGACAGGGGGCGGCGAGACCCAGTACTTC. Translation gives CASSSTGGGETQYF.

This clonotype was recorded a few times. CDR3 sequence reads: CASSERRRTDTQYF. The CDR3 DNA reads as TGTGCCAGCAGTGAACGGAGGCGCACAGATACGCAGTATTTT. This sequence joins TRBV2 and TRBJ2-3; possibly TRBD2 for D (5 bases). Trimming took off 2 bases at V and 1 base at J, with 7 bases between the two ends. Looked up from germline, CDR1 is SNHLY and CDR2 is FYNNEI. The CDR3 length is 14 residues.

The chain combines TRBV5-1 with TRBJ1-5; no definite D call. Trimming shortened V by 0 bases and J by 4 bases, and 11 bases separated the two germline ends. The CDR3 runs to 15 residues. Germline loops: CDR1 SGHRS, CDR2 YFSETQ. The DNA of the CDR3 is TGCGCCAGCAGCTTGGCAGGACTGATTAATCAGCCCCAGCATTTT. Its translation is CASSLAGLINQPQHF.

V gene TRBV2 combines with J gene TRBJ1-4; no clear D. V lost 4 bases and J lost 13, with 13 bases in between. CDR3 length equals 12 residues. Germline loops: CDR1 SNHLY, CDR2 FYNNEI. The CDR3 DNA sequence: TGTGCCAGCAGTGGGTCCGGGGAGGTACTGTTTTTT. It is translated as CASSGSGEVLFF. Combining the CDR3 with reference TRBV2 and TRBJ1-4 gives the whole variable domain EPEVTQTPSHQVTQMGQEVILRCVPISNHLYFYWYRQILGQKVEFLVSFYNNEISEKSEIFDDQFSVERPDGSNFTLKIRSTKLEDSAMYFCASSGSGEVLFFGSGTQLSVL.